Following are 17 T cell receptor beta chains from one sample sequenced in a study of OX40 agonist ivuxolimab in advanced cancers. The protocol was immunoSEQ multiplex PCR, while the TCRdb copy is restricted to in-frame clones and leaves out a portion. The sample contains about 22,000 clones, over 70% of which appear only once. The sequences come from CD4+ or CD8+ T cells sorted from blood, collected in a trial of the OX40 agonist ivuxolimab. Receptors originate from an adult with an advanced solid tumor such as melanoma, head and neck, liver or kidney cancer.

The chain carries TRBV4-3 and TRBJ2-3; weak D call: TRBD2 (6 bases). V lost 1 base and J lost 4, with 12 bases in between. CDR1 LGHNA and CDR2 YSLEER come from the germline V gene. The CDR3 runs to 15 residues. CDR3 DNA sequence: TGCGCCAGCAGCCAAGGGGGCGGGATGCCAGATACGCAGTATTTT. Its translation is CASSQGGGMPDTQYF.

The chain uses TRBV11-1 and TRBJ2-6; 9 bases agree with TRBD1. Germline V gene lookup returns CDR1 SGHAT and CDR2 FQDESV (reference sequence). J was trimmed by 2 bases and V by 1 base; bases with no gene match: 3. CDR3 length: 17 amino acids. The CDR3 spells CASSLGGQGTGANVLTF. CDR3 bases: TGTGCCAGCAGCTTAGGTGGACAGGGGACTGGGGCCAACGTCCTGACTTTC.

CDR3 DNA sequence: TGTGCCAGCAAGGGGGGATCTGCTGAAGCTTTCTTT. This sequence encodes CASKGGSAEAFF. V and J are TRBV5-6 and TRBJ1-1; D might be TRBD1 (6 bases). CDR1 and CDR2 from the germline V gene are SGHDT and YYEEEE. With 6 bases removed from V and 6 bases from J, the gap between germline ends came to 12 bases. The CDR3 sequence is 12 residues long. Combining the CDR3 with reference TRBV5-6 and TRBJ1-1 gives the whole variable domain DAGVTQSPTHLIKTRGQQVTLRCSPKSGHDTVSWYQQALGQGPQFIFQYYEEEERQRGNFPDRFSGHQFPNYSSELNVNALLLGDSALYLCASKGGSAEAFFGQGTRLTVV.

This clone has just one count. V gene TRBV7-2 combines with J gene TRBJ2-5; 8 bases line up with TRBD1. CDR1 is SGHTA, CDR2 FQGNSA, per germline. The CDR3 is 15 amino acids. V gave up 0 bases and J gave up 3 bases; unmatched junction bases: 3. For the CDR3, the DNA is TGTGCCAGCAGCTTAGCGGCGGACAGGGAAGAGACCCAGTACTTC. Its protein product is CASSLAADREETQYF.

The rearrangement joins TRBV10-1 to TRBJ2-2, with D perhaps matching TRBD2 (6 bases). V lost 8 bases and J 13 bases, leaving 14 bases between the germline ends. This CDR3 has 11 residues. Germline V gives CDR1 WNHNN, CDR2 SYGVQD (reference sequence). The CDR3 is CASGRGGLLFF. The CDR3 DNA is TGCGCCAGCGGGCGGGGTGGATTGCTGTTTTTT.

V is TRBV9 and J is TRBJ2-3; no firm D call. V was trimmed by 3 bases and J by 7 bases, leaving 6 bases between them. CDR1 SGDLS and CDR2 YYNGEE come from the germline V gene. The CDR3 covers 11 residues. The CDR3 loop is CASSGAHTQYF. The CDR3 DNA reads as TGTGCCAGCAGCGGCGCGCATACGCAGTATTTT.

This sequence joins TRBV11-2 and TRBJ2-7; 9 bases map to TRBD2. The CDR3 consists of 15 residues. The junction had 6 bases not matched to a gene; V was cut back by 4 bases and J by 2 bases. Per germline, CDR1 SGHAT and CDR2 FQNNGV. CDR3 in DNA: TGTGCCAGCAGCTCGGAGGCGGGGGGGACCTACGAGCAGTACTTC. Amino acids: CASSSEAGGTYEQYF.

V gene TRBV15 combines with J gene TRBJ1-5, with D possibly being TRBD1 (5 bases). The CDR3 consists of 16 residues. V was pared by 3 bases and J by 2 bases, with 14 bases between. Germline CDR1 is LNHNV and CDR2 is YYDKDF (reference sequence). CDR3 in amino acids: CATSRSDIGGNQPQHF. CDR3 DNA sequence: TGTGCCACCAGCAGGAGTGACATAGGGGGCAATCAGCCCCAGCATTTT.

The chain recombines TRBV7-2 with TRBJ1-1; D not certain. V was cut by 3 bases and J by 8 bases, with 4 bases left in between. The CDR3 sequence is 10 residues long. Germline CDR1 and CDR2: SGHTA and FQGNSA. The CDR3 protein is CASSFIEAFF. The CDR3 DNA reads as TGTGCCAGCAGCTTTATCGAAGCTTTCTTT.

The CDR3 is CASSLDDRDRVGDYGYTF. The CDR3 DNA reads as TGTGCCAGCAGCCTAGATGACCGGGACAGGGTAGGCGACTATGGCTACACCTTC. The V and J genes are TRBV5-6 and TRBJ1-2, with TRBD1 matching over 9 bases. The V gene's germline CDR1 is SGHDT and CDR2 YYEEEE. The CDR3 has 18 residues. J was trimmed by 3 bases and V by 4 bases; bases with no gene match: 16.

The chain recombines TRBV9 with TRBJ2-2, with D perhaps TRBD2 (6 bases). V was cut by 2 bases and J by 1 base, with 12 bases left in between. The CDR3 is 16 amino acids. CDR1 SGDLS and CDR2 YYNGEE come from the germline V gene. For the CDR3, the DNA is TGTGCCAGCAGCGTGGGTGGGAGGCTGAACACCGGGGAGCTGTTTTTT. This codes for CASSVGGRLNTGELFF.

The chain has TRBV19 and TRBJ2-1; D call uncertain. The ends were cut back, 2 bases at V and 10 bases at J, with 6 bases in the middle. The CDR3 has 11 residues. Germline CDR1 and CDR2: LNHDA and SQIVND (reference sequence). The CDR3 DNA reads TGTGCCAGTAGTATACTCGGGGAGCAGTTCTTC. This gives the protein CASSILGEQFF.

CDR3 amino acids: CSVVRTGGNYGYTF. In DNA form, the CDR3 reads TGCAGCGTTGTTAGGACAGGGGGAAACTATGGCTACACCTTC. The chain has TRBV29-1 and TRBJ1-2; 10 nucleotides agree with TRBD1. This CDR3 region has 14 residues. J lost 2 bases, V lost 4 bases, and 4 bases had no gene match. Looked up from germline, CDR1 is SQVTM and CDR2 is ANQGSEA.

V and J are TRBV5-4 and TRBJ2-3; 11 bases are a match to TRBD2. V was clipped by 2 bases and J by 0 bases; unmatched bases: 2. Germline CDR1 and CDR2: SGHNT and YYREEE (reference sequence). The CDR3 loop spans 16 amino acids. CDR3 protein: CASSFRLAGSTDTQYF. As DNA, the CDR3 is TGTGCCAGCAGCTTTCGACTAGCGGGGAGCACAGATACGCAGTATTTT.

This clone was observed a single time. The V gene is TRBV4-2, the J gene TRBJ1-3; the D is unclear. With 1 base removed from V and 0 bases from J, the gap between germline ends came to 13 bases. This CDR3 region has 17 residues. Germline V gene sequence: CDR1 LGHNA, CDR2 YNFKEQ. This chain's CDR3 is CASSQGLMSPSGNTIYF. The CDR3 coding sequence is TGTGCCAGCAGCCAAGGATTAATGAGTCCCTCTGGAAACACCATATATTTT.

The chain employs TRBV7-6 and TRBJ2-1; no reliable D call. Germline V CDR1 and CDR2: SGHVS, FNYEAQ. The CDR3 covers 15 residues. V lost 5 bases, J lost 0 bases, and 11 bases lay in between. This CDR3 reads CASSPDRSSYNEQFF. Written as DNA, the CDR3 is TGTGCCAGCAGCCCGGACCGAAGCTCCTACAATGAGCAGTTCTTC.

This chain connects TRBV19 to TRBJ2-1; the match to TRBD1 covers 7 bases. V shed 11 bases and J 4 bases; nucleotides not matched to a gene: 11. CDR3 length equals 14 residues. CDR1 is LNHDA and CDR2 is SQIVND in the germline V gene (reference sequence). CDR3 loop: CASAHRGPYNEQFF. CDR3 nucleotide sequence: TGTGCCTCTGCCCACAGGGGCCCTTACAATGAGCAGTTCTTC.